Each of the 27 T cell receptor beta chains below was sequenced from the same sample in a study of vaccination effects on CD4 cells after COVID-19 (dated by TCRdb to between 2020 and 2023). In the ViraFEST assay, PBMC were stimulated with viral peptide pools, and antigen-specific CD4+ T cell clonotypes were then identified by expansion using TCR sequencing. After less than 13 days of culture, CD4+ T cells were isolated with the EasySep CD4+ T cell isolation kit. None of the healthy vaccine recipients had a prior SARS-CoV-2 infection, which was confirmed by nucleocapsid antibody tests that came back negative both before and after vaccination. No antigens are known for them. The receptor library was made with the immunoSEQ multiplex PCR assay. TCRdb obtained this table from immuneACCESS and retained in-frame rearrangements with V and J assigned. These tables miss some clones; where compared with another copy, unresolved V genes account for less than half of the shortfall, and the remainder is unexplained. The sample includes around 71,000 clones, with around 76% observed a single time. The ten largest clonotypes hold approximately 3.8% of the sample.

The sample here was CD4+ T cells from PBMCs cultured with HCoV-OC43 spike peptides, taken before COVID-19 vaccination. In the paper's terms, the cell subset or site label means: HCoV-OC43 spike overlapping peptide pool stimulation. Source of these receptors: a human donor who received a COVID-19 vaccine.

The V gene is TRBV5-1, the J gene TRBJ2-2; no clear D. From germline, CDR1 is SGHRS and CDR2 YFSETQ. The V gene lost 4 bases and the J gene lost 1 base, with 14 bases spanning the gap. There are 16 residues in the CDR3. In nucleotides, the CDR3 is TGCGCCAGCAGCCGAACACAGCAAATGAACACCGGGGAGCTGTTTTTT. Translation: CASSRTQQMNTGELFF.

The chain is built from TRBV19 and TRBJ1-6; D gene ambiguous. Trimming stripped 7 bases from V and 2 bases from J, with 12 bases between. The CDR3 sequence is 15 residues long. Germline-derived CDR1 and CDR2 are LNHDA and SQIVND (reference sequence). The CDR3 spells CASNEDGTYNSPLHF. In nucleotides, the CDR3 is TGTGCCAGTAACGAGGACGGGACCTATAATTCACCCCTCCACTTT.

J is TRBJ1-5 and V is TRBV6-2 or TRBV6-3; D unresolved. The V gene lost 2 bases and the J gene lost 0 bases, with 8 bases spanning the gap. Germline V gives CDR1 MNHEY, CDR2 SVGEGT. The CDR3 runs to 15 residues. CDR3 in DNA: TGTGCCAGCAGTTACGGCCGCCCTAGCAATCAGCCCCAGCATTTT. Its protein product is CASSYGRPSNQPQHF.

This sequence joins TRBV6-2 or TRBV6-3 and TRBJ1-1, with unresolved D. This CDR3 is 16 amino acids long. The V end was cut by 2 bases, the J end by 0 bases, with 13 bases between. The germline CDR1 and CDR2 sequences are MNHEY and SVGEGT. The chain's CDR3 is CASSYGARELNTEAFF. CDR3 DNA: TGTGCCAGCAGTTACGGAGCGAGGGAGTTGAACACTGAAGCTTTCTTT.

The chain's CDR3 is CASSLVRGTDTQYF. CDR3 coding DNA: TGCGCCAGCAGCTTGGTCAGGGGGACAGATACGCAGTATTTT. V gene TRBV5-1 combines with J gene TRBJ2-3, with 7 nucleotides matching TRBD1. The V gene end was trimmed by 0 bases and the J gene end by 3 bases; junction bases not matched to a gene: 1. The germline V gene has CDR1 SGHRS and CDR2 YFSETQ. The CDR3 is 14 amino acids.

The CDR3 region is CASSFKETQYF. CDR3 coding DNA: TGTGCCAGCAGTTTCAAGGAGACCCAGTACTTC. V is TRBV6-5 and J is TRBJ2-5; D unresolved. The CDR3 has 11 amino acids. The V end was cut by 4 bases, the J end by 5 bases, with 5 bases between. CDR1 is MNHEY and CDR2 is SVGAGI in the germline V gene.

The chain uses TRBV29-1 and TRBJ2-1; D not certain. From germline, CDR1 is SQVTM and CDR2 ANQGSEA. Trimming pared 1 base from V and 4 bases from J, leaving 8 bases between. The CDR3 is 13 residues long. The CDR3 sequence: CSVEVHSYNEQFF. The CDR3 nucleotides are TGCAGCGTTGAAGTTCATAGTTACAATGAGCAGTTCTTC.

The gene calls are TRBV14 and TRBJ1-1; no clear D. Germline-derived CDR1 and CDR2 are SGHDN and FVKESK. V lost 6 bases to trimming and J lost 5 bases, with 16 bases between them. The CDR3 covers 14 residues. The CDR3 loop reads CASRPLTALTEAFF. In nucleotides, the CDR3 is TGTGCCAGCAGACCCCTGACGGCGCTTACTGAAGCTTTCTTT.

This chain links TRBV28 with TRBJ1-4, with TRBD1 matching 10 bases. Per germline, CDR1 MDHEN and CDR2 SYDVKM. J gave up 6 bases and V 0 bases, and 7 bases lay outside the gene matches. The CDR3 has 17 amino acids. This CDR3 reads CASSLWSTGGGHEKLFF. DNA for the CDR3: TGTGCCAGCAGTTTATGGTCGACAGGGGGCGGCCATGAAAAACTGTTTTTT.

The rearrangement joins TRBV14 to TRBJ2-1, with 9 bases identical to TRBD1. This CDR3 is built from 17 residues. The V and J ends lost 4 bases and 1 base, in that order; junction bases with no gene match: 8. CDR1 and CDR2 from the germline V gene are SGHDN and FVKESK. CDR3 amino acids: CASSPGQGLPSYNEQFF. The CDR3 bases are TGTGCCAGCAGCCCGGGACAGGGTCTGCCATCCTACAATGAGCAGTTCTTC.

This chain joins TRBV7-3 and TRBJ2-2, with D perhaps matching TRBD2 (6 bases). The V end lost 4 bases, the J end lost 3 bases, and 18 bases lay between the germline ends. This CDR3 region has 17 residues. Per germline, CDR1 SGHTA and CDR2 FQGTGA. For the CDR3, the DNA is TGTGCCAGCAGCTGGATCCCCGGGCCGGGAGACACCGGGGAGCTGTTTTTT. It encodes CASSWIPGPGDTGELFF. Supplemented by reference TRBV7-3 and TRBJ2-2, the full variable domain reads GAGVSQTPSNKVTEKGKYVELRCDPISGHTALYWYRQSLGQGPEFLIYFQGTGAADDSGLPNDRFFAVRPEGSVSTLKIQRTERGDSAVYLCASSWIPGPGDTGELFFGEGSRLTVL.

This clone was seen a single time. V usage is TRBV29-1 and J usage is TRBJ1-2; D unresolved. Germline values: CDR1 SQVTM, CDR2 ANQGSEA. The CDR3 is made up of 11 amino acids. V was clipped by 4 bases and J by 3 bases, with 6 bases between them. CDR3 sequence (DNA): TGCAGCGTTGGTCCTGACTATGGCTACACCTTC. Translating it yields CSVGPDYGYTF. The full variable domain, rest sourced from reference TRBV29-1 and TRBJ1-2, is SAVISQKPSRDICQRGTSLTIQCQVDSQVTMMFWYRQQPGQSLTLIATANQGSEATYESGFVIDKFPISRPNLTFSTLTVSNMSPEDSSIYLCSVGPDYGYTFGSGTRLTVV.

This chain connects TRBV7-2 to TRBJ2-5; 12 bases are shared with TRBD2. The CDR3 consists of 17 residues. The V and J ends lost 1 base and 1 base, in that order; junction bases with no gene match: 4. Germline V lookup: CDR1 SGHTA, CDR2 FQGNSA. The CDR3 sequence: CASSLGLAGGTQETQYF. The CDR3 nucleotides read TGTGCCAGCAGCTTAGGGCTAGCGGGGGGGACCCAAGAGACCCAGTACTTC.

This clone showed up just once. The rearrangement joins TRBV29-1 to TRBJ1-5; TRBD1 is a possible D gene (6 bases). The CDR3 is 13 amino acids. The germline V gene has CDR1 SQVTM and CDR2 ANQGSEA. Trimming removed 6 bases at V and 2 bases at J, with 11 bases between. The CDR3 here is CSVGGRGNQPQHF. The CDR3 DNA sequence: TGCAGCGTCGGGGGCAGGGGCAATCAGCCCCAGCATTTT.

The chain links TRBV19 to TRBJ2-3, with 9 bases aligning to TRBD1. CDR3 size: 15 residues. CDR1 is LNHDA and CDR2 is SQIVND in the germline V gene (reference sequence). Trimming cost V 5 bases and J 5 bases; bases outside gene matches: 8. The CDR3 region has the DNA TGTGCCAGTAGTTCCCGGGACAGGGACGGAGATACGCAGTATTTT. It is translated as CASSSRDRDGDTQYF.

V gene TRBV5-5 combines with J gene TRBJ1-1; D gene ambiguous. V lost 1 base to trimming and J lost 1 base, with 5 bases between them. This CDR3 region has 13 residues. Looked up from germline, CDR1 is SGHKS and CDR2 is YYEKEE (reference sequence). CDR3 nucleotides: TGTGCCAGCAGCTTGCTGGGGAACACTGAAGCTTTCTTT. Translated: CASSLLGNTEAFF.

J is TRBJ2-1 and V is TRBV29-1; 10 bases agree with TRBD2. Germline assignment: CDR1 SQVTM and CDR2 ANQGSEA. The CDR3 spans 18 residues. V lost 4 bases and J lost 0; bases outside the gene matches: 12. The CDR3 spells CSVVRLAGAVSSYNEQFF. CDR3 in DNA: TGCAGCGTTGTCCGGCTAGCGGGGGCAGTTAGCTCCTACAATGAGCAGTTCTTC.

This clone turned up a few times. CDR3 region: CASSLKGGQGNSPLHF. The CDR3, as DNA: TGTGCCAGCAGCCTAAAGGGAGGACAGGGAAATTCACCCCTCCACTTT. The V and J genes are TRBV9 and TRBJ1-6; 8 nucleotides line up with TRBD1. V dropped 4 bases and J dropped 7; count of bases not matched to a gene: 10. CDR3 length: 16 residues. From germline, CDR1 is SGDLS and CDR2 YYNGEE.

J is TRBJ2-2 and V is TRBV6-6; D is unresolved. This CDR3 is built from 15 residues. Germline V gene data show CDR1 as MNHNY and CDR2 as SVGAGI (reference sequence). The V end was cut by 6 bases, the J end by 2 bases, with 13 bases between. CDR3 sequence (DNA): TGTGCCAGCAGCACAAGGACGGGTAACACCGGGGAGCTGTTTTTT. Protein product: CASSTRTGNTGELFF.

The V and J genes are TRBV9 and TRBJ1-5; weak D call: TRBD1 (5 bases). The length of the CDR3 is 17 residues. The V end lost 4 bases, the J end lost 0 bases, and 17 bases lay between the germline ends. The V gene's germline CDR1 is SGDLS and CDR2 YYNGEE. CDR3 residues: CASSPTDSLYSNQPQHF. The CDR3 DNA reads TGTGCCAGCAGCCCCACAGACAGCCTCTATAGCAATCAGCCCCAGCATTTT.

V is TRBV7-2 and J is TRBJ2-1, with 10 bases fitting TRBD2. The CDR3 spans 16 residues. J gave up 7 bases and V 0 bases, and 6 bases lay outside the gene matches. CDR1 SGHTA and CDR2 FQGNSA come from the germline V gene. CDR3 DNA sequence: TGTGCCAGCAGCTTAGCCCCGGGACTAGCGACAAATGAGCAGTTCTTC. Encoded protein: CASSLAPGLATNEQFF.

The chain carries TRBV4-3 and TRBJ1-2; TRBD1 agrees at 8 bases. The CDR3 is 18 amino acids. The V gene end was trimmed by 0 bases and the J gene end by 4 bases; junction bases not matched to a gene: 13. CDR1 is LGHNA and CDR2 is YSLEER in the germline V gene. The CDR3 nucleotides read TGCGCCAGCAGCCAAGAGGCCGCCCCGAGACAGGGGCCCTATGGCTACACCTTC. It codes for CASSQEAAPRQGPYGYTF.

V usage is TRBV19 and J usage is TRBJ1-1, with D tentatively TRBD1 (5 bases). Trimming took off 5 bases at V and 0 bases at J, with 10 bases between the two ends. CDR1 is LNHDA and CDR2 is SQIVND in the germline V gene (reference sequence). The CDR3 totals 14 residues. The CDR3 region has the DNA TGTGCCAGTAGTCCCGGGGACTTGAACACTGAAGCTTTCTTT. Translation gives CASSPGDLNTEAFF.

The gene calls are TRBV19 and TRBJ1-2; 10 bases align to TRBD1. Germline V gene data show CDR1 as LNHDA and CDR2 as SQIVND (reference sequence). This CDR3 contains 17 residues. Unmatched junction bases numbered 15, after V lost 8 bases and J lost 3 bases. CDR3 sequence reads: CASRSRTGGEFYYGYTF. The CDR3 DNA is TGTGCCAGTCGATCGAGGACAGGGGGTGAGTTCTACTATGGCTACACCTTC.

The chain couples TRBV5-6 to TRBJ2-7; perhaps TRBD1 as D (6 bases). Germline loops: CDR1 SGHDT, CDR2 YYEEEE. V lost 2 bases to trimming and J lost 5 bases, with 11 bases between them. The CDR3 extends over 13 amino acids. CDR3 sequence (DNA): TGTGCCAGCAGCTTTAGAGGGGGACACGAGCAGTACGTC. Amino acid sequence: CASSFRGGHEQYV.

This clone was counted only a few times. Here the CDR3 reads CASSHKARGQGNGYTF. The CDR3 DNA reads as TGTGCCAGCAGCCACAAAGCGAGGGGACAGGGGAATGGCTACACCTTC. The V call is TRBV3-1 (or the pseudogene TRBV3-2), the J call TRBJ1-2, with 10 nucleotides matching TRBD1. Germline-derived CDR1 and CDR2 are LGHDT and YNNKEL (reference sequence). CDR3 length equals 16 residues. After removal of 3 bases from V and 6 bases from J, the junction contained 10 bases not matched to a gene.

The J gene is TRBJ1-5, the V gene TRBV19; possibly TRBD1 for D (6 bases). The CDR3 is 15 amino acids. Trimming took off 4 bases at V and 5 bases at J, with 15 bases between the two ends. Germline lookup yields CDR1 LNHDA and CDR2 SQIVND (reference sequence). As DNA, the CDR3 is TGTGCCAGTAGTACTGGGACACCCTGGGATCAGCCCCAGCATTTT. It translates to CASSTGTPWDQPQHF.